These 22 T cell receptor beta chains share one sample of origin, sequenced in a study of blood T cell repertoires in COVID-19. Profiling relied on immunoSEQ multiplex PCR, and the TCRdb table lists in-frame clones only, not all of them. The sample shows under 250,000 clones, 85% of them seen only once. The specimen was PBMCs or T cells enriched from blood (not recorded which). These receptors were taken from a woman between 50 and 59 years old with acute COVID-19.

The genes are TRBV30 and TRBJ1-1; no reliable D call. Trimming removed 4 bases at V and 5 bases at J, with 11 bases between. Germline CDR1 GTSNPN, CDR2 SVGIG (reference sequence). The CDR3 is made up of 12 amino acids. The CDR3 DNA is TGTGCCTGGAATAAGGGAGTTACTGAAGCTTTCTTT. It translates to CAWNKGVTEAFF.

The rearrangement uses TRBV7-9 and TRBJ1-1; D is unresolved. V shed 4 bases and J shed 1 base, with 10 bases lying between them. Per the germline V gene, CDR1 is SEHNR and CDR2 is FQNEAQ (reference sequence). The CDR3 is 14 residues long. The CDR3 protein is CASSSRLGNTEAFF. Here the CDR3 DNA reads TGTGCCAGCAGCTCTAGGTTAGGGAACACTGAAGCTTTCTTT.

The V call is TRBV25-1, the J call TRBJ1-1, with 7 bases identical to TRBD1. The ends lost 11 bases at V and 1 base at J; junction bases unmatched: 10. This CDR3 has 14 residues. Germline CDR1 reads MGHDK; CDR2 reads SYGVNS. CDR3 residues: CAGDRDSTNTEAFF. CDR3 DNA: TGTGCCGGAGACCGGGACAGTACGAACACTGAAGCTTTCTTT.

The gene calls are TRBV30 and TRBJ1-6, with D maybe TRBD1 (6 bases). V was shortened by 3 bases and J by 8 bases, with 20 bases between the two germline ends. This CDR3 is built from 16 residues. Germline CDR1 GTSNPN, CDR2 SVGIG (reference sequence). Here the CDR3 reads CAWRRGGGAWDSPLHF. The CDR3 DNA is TGTGCCTGGAGGCGGGGCGGGGGCGCTTGGGATTCACCCCTCCACTTT.

The rearrangement links TRBV19 to TRBJ2-3; 9 bases map to TRBD1. Unmatched junction bases numbered 3, after V lost 5 bases and J lost 0 bases. Germline lookup yields CDR1 LNHDA and CDR2 SQIVND (reference sequence). The CDR3 has 15 residues. The CDR3 sequence is CASSYRGQSTDTQYF. The CDR3 region has the DNA TGTGCCAGTAGTTACAGGGGGCAAAGCACAGATACGCAGTATTTT.

The gene calls are TRBV20-1 and TRBJ1-5, with unresolved D. The V end lost 3 bases, the J end lost 0 bases, and 9 bases lay between the germline ends. The CDR3 extends over 14 amino acids. Germline-derived CDR1 and CDR2 are DFQATT and SNEGSKA (reference sequence). Here the CDR3 DNA reads TGCAGTGCTAGTTATACAGATAGCAATCAGCCCCAGCATTTT. Translated: CSASYTDSNQPQHF.

CDR3: CASGVPTARATGYTF. The CDR3 region has the DNA TGTGCCAGCGGTGTTCCAACGGCCAGGGCAACAGGCTACACCTTC. The chain links TRBV27 to TRBJ1-2; D possibly corresponds to TRBD1 (5 bases). The CDR3 sequence is 15 residues long. Trimming cost V 8 bases and J 8 bases, with 24 bases left between them. CDR1 and CDR2 from the germline V gene are MNHEY and SMNVEV (reference sequence).

This chain's CDR3 is CASSADGDYEQYF. The CDR3 coding sequence is TGTGCCAGCAGCGCGGACGGGGACTACGAGCAGTACTTC. The chain has TRBV5-4 and TRBJ2-7; tentatively, D is TRBD2 (5 bases). Looked up from germline, CDR1 is SGHNT and CDR2 is YYREEE (reference sequence). V lost 4 bases, J lost 3 bases, and 11 bases lay in between. The CDR3 extends over 13 amino acids.

The V and J genes are TRBV11-2 and TRBJ1-1; D ambiguous. The CDR3 covers 14 residues. From germline, CDR1 is SGHAT and CDR2 FQNNGV. The V end lost 7 bases, the J end lost 5 bases, and 17 bases lay between the germline ends. The DNA for the CDR3 is TGTGCCAGCACCCCTCGGGGTATCGTAACTGAAGCTTTCTTT. It codes for CASTPRGIVTEAFF.

The V gene is TRBV30, the J gene TRBJ2-5; 10 bases match TRBD2. The germline gives CDR1 GTSNPN, CDR2 SVGIG (reference sequence). Unmatched junction bases numbered 9, after V lost 6 bases and J lost 5 bases. The CDR3 has 14 amino acids. The CDR3 sequence is CACTAGGIGETQYF. The CDR3 DNA sequence: TGTGCCTGTACAGCGGGGGGGATTGGGGAGACCCAGTACTTC.

The chain employs TRBV6-5 and TRBJ2-6; D ambiguous. The V end lost 4 bases, the J end lost 0 bases, and 7 bases lay between the germline ends. The germline gives CDR1 MNHEY, CDR2 SVGAGI. The CDR3 is made up of 15 amino acids. The CDR3 spells CASSSYSSGANVLTF. The CDR3 DNA sequence: TGTGCCAGCAGTTCTTATTCCTCTGGGGCCAACGTCCTGACTTTC.

V is TRBV28 and J is TRBJ2-5; 7 bases align to TRBD2. CDR3 size: 16 residues. The germline gives CDR1 MDHEN, CDR2 SYDVKM. Trimming removed 4 bases from V and 5 bases from J; junction bases left unmatched: 13. CDR3: CASSSRFRGVRETQYF. CDR3 sequence (DNA): TGTGCCAGCAGTTCCCGGTTTCGGGGGGTCCGGGAGACCCAGTACTTC.

This chain joins TRBV30 and TRBJ2-1; 8 positions agree with TRBD2. The V segment lost 2 bases and the J segment 9 bases; nucleotides outside the gene matches: 6. This CDR3 comprises 13 residues. Germline CDR1 is GTSNPN and CDR2 is SVGIG (reference sequence). The CDR3 DNA reads TGTGCCTGGAGTCCGCGGGGGGAAGGTGAGCAGTTCTTC. Translated, it gives CAWSPRGEGEQFF.

This clone was seen a handful of times. The gene calls are TRBV10-1 and TRBJ1-5; 7 bases match TRBD1. This CDR3 has 15 amino acids. The V gene's germline CDR1 is WNHNN and CDR2 SYGVQD (reference sequence). V shed 10 bases and J 2 bases; nucleotides not matched to a gene: 11. The CDR3 reads CANETGAGGNQPQHF. CDR3 in DNA: TGCGCCAACGAAACAGGGGCTGGGGGCAATCAGCCCCAGCATTTT.

The gene calls are TRBV30 and TRBJ1-3; 10 nucleotides line up with TRBD1. The germline V gene has CDR1 GTSNPN and CDR2 SVGIG (reference sequence). Unmatched junction bases numbered 7, after V lost 8 bases and J lost 0 bases. The CDR3 totals 15 residues. CDR3 DNA: TGTGCCGGGAACCGGGACAGGGGCTCTGGAAACACCATATATTTT. Residues: CAGNRDRGSGNTIYF.

The chain recombines TRBV5-1 with TRBJ1-1, with D perhaps TRBD1 (5 bases). The germline V gene has CDR1 SGHRS and CDR2 YFSETQ. V was shortened by 3 bases and J by 0 bases, with 9 bases between the two germline ends. The CDR3 is made up of 14 amino acids. CDR3 loop: CASSSQGMNTEAFF. The CDR3 DNA sequence: TGCGCCAGCAGCTCTCAGGGAATGAACACTGAAGCTTTCTTT. The full variable domain, completed using reference TRBV5-1 and TRBJ1-1, is KAGVTQTPRYLIKTRGQQVTLSCSPISGHRSVSWYQQTPGQGLQFLFEYFSETQRNKGNFPGRFSGRQFSNSRSEMNVSTLELGDSALYLCASSSQGMNTEAFFGQGTRLTVV.

V and J are TRBV30 and TRBJ1-4; 9 bases fit TRBD1. V lost 1 base, J lost 7 bases, and 7 bases stayed unmatched. CDR3 size: 15 residues. Germline V CDR1 and CDR2: GTSNPN, SVGIG (reference sequence). The chain's CDR3 is CAWSAHRGLVEKLFF. CDR3 in DNA: TGTGCCTGGAGTGCTCACAGGGGGCTTGTTGAAAAACTGTTTTTT.

V usage is TRBV5-4 and J usage is TRBJ1-1, with 11 nucleotides matching TRBD1. The junction had 6 bases not matched to a gene; V was cut back by 4 bases and J by 4 bases. CDR1 is SGHNT and CDR2 is YYREEE in the germline V gene (reference sequence). The CDR3 is 15 residues long. CDR3 in amino acids: CASSRTGGWGTEAFF. CDR3 nucleotide sequence: TGTGCCAGCAGCAGGACAGGGGGCTGGGGCACTGAAGCTTTCTTT.

The rearrangement joins TRBV19 to TRBJ1-2, with 7 bases matching TRBD1. V lost 5 bases and J lost 1; bases outside the gene matches: 7. The germline gives CDR1 LNHDA, CDR2 SQIVND (reference sequence). The CDR3 has 15 residues. The CDR3 DNA is TGTGCCAGTAGTGCTATGACAGGGTTTAACTATGGCTACACCTTC. Protein product: CASSAMTGFNYGYTF.

The gene calls are TRBV5-1 and TRBJ2-3; 7 bases are shared with TRBD1. Trimming at V came to 2 bases and at J to 4 bases, leaving 4 bases not matched to a gene. The CDR3 spans 14 residues. Germline CDR1 SGHRS, CDR2 YFSETQ. The CDR3 bases are TGCGCCAGCAGCTTTCGACAGGGACCAGATACGCAGTATTTT. Translation: CASSFRQGPDTQYF.

The chain combines TRBV27 with TRBJ1-5, with 7 bases that match TRBD1. V lost 3 bases and J lost 7; bases outside the gene matches: 9. This CDR3 is built from 15 residues. CDR1 MNHEY and CDR2 SMNVEV come from the germline V gene (reference sequence). The CDR3, as DNA: TGTGCCAGCAGTTTGTACAGGGGAGAGGAGCAGCCCCAGCATTTT. Residues: CASSLYRGEEQPQHF.

The J gene is TRBJ1-2, the V gene TRBV9; D possibly corresponds to TRBD1 (6 bases). V lost 0 bases, J lost 3 bases, and 12 bases lay in between. This CDR3 has 15 amino acids. Per the germline V gene, CDR1 is SGDLS and CDR2 is YYNGEE. CDR3 coding DNA: TGTGCCAGCAGCGTAGATTGGGGGCCGTACTATGGCTACACCTTC. Residues: CASSVDWGPYYGYTF.